Detailed here is one T cell receptor beta chain. Other DNA sequences in this specimen translate into the identical CDR3. Deletions cut 0 bases from V and 1 base from J, with 10 bases between. This CDR3 contains 15 residues. Germline V gene lookup returns CDR1 SGHRS and CDR2 YFSETQ. This sample was taken from a study of blood T cell repertoires in COVID-19. Study as a whole: Material from acute and convalescent COVID-19 was sourced from the United States, Italy and Spain. Sample material is recorded as cDNA or gDNA derived from T cells, B-cell-depleted T cells, or PBMCs.

Measured with immunoSEQ multiplex PCR; TCRdb has only the in-frame clones, and not every one. Among about 130,000 clones listed, around 88% were seen once. The chain is built from TRBV5-1 and TRBJ1-1; tentative D call: TRBD1 (6 bases). The sequence derives from a man aged 60 to 69 with COVID-19, enrolled during active disease. Sequenced sample: peripheral blood. CDR3: CASSLEQGGNTEAFF. The CDR3 DNA follows: TGCGCCAGCAGCTTGGAACAGGGCGGGAACACTGAAGCTTTCTTT.